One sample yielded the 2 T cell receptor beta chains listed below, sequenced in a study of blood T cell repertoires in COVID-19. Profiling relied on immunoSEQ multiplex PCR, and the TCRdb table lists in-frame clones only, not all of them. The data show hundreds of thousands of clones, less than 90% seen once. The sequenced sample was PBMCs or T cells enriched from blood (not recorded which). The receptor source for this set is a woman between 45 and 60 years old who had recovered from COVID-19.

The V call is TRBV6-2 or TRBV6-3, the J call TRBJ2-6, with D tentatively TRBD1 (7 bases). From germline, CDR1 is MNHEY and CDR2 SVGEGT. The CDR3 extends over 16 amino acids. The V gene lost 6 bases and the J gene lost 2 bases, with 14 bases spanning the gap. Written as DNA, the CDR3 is TGTGCCAGCAGCCAGCAGGGGGGAGCTGGGGCCAACGTCCTGACTTTC. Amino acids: CASSQQGGAGANVLTF.

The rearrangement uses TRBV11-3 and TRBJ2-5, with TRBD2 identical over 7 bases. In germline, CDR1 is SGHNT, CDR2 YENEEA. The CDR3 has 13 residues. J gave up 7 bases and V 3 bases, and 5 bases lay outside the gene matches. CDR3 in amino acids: CASSLGTTGTQYF. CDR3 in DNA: TGTGCCAGCAGCTTGGGGACTACCGGGACCCAGTACTTC.